This T cell receptor beta chain was captured in a study of cytomegalovirus exposure and HLA in healthy donors. Overall study: Early release data held roughly 90 million unique TCRs from HLA-typed donors.

PCR was performed using 60 Vbeta and 13 Jbeta primers. Original processing notes: In a later analysis, about 9.9 million of about 80 million unique beta chains occurred in at least two donors. Some clones are missing from TCRdb's copy, which holds only in-frame ones; the method was immunoSEQ multiplex PCR. That table gives V, J and clone size, and the DNA gave D and trimming. The sample shows 99,000 or so clones, roughly 75% of them seen only once. Among the donors, all were healthy bone marrow donors. V gave up 0 bases and J gave up 6 bases, with 15 bases separating them. The CDR3 is made up of 16 amino acids. The V gene's germline CDR1 is MGHRA and CDR2 YSYEKL. Regarding the study as a whole: Fewer N-insertions than the roughly 700-donor mean were reportedly shown by an Asian-associated ancestry cluster in a later analysis.

For this clone: The antigen is not known.

The receptor's source is a woman aged 40 to 50 in good health and CMV-seronegative. Sequencing was done on a sample of PBMCs. The genes are TRBV4-1 and TRBJ2-1; TRBD2 might be the D (5 bases). CDR3 DNA: TGCGCCAGCAGCCAAGATCCCGAACTAGGCGGCAATGAGCAGTTCTTC. Translating it yields CASSQDPELGGNEQFF.